The entry that follows covers one T cell receptor beta chain sequence. The authors' processing: It was from reference gene primer amplification that nucleated cell counts were estimated. Profiling relied on immunoSEQ multiplex PCR, and the TCRdb table lists in-frame clones only, not all of them. For V, J and clone size, that table is used; D and trimming come from the DNA. Here the sample spans approximately 220,000 clones, 70% to 90% being singletons. This sample is drawn from a study of blood T cell repertoires in COVID-19. Turning to the study itself: Collection of acute and convalescent COVID-19 samples took place in the United States, Italy and Spain. T cells, B-cell-depleted T cells, or PBMCs supplied cDNA or gDNA.

CDR1 and CDR2 from the germline V gene are SQVTM and ANQGSEA. V was clipped by 4 bases and J by 7 bases; unmatched bases: 6. This CDR3 is 14 amino acids long. Sequencing was performed on peripheral blood. The sequence derives from a woman in her forties or fifties with acute or convalescent COVID-19. This sequence joins TRBV29-1 and TRBJ2-1, with 11 bases identical to TRBD2. The CDR3: CSVGGRLAGNEQFF. The CDR3 coding sequence is TGCAGCGTTGGTGGGAGACTAGCGGGGAATGAGCAGTTCTTC.